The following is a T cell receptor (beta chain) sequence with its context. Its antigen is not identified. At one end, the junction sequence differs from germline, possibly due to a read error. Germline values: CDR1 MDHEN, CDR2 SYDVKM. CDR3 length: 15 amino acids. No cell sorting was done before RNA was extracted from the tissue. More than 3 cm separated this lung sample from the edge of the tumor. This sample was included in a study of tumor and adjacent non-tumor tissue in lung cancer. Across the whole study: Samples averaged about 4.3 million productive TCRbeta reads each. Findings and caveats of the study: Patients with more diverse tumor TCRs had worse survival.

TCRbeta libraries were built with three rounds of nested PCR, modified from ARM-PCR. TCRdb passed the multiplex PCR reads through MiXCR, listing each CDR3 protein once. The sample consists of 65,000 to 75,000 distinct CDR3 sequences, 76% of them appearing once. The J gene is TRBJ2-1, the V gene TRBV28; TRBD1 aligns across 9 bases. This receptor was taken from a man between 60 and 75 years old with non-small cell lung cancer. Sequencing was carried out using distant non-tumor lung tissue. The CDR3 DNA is TGTGCCAACAGTCCTCCGACAGGGGGATACAATGAACAGTTCTTC. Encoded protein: CANSPPTGGYNEQFF.